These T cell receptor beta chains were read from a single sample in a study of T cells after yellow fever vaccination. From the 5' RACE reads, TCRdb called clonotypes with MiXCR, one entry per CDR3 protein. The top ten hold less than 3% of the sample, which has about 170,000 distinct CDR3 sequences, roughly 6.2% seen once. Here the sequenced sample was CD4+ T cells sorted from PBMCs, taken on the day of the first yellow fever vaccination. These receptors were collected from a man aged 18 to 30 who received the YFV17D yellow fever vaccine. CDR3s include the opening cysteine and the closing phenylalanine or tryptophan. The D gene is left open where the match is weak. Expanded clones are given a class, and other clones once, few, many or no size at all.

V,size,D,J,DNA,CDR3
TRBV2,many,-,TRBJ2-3,TGTGCCAGCTCCCCCGAACTGAATACGCAGTATTTT,CASSPELNTQYF
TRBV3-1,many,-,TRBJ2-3,TGTGCCAGCAGCCAGGCAACAGATACGCAGTATTTT,CASSQATDTQYF
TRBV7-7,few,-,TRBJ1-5,TGTGCTAGCAGCTTAAATTCGGTTTCTCAGCCCCAGCATTTT,CASSLNSVSQPQHF
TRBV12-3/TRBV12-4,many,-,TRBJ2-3,TGTGCCAGCAGTTTGTACGGGGATACGCAGTATTTT,CASSLYGDTQYF
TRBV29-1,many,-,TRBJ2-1,TGCAGCGTTGAATCACAGACGGGTTTACCGTTCTTC,CSVESQTGLPFF
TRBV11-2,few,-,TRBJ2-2,TGTGCCAGCAGCTTAGGGGAGGAGAACACCGGGGAGCTGTTTTTT,CASSLGEENTGELFF
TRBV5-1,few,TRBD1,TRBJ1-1,TGCGCCAGCAGCTTGACAGGGGGCGAGGGGACTGAAGCTTTCTTT,CASSLTGGEGTEAFF
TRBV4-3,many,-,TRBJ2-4,TGCGCCAGCAGCCAAGAAAGTCATAGGGTAGCCAAAAACATTCAGTACTTC,CASSQESHRVAKNIQYF
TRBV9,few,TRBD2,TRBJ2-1,TGTGCCAGCAGCGTAGGGTTCAGGGAGGGTATGGATGAGCAGTTCTTC,CASSVGFREGMDEQFF
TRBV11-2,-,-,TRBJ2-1,TGTGCCAGCAGCTTCAAACCGAGCAATGAGCAGTTCTTC,CASSFKPSNEQFF
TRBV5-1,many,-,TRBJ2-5,TGCGCCAGCAGCCTGGAGGGGTTTGAGACCCAGTACTTC,CASSLEGFETQYF
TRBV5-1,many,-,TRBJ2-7,TGCGCCAGCAGCTTCGACAGGTACGAGCAGTACTTC,CASSFDRYEQYF
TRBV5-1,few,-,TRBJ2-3,TGCGCCAGCAGCTACTATAGCACAGATACGCAGTATTTT,CASSYYSTDTQYF
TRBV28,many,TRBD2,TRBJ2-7,TGTGCCAGCAGTTATAGCGGGGCCGAATACGAGCAGTACTTC,CASSYSGAEYEQYF
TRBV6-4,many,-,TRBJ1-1,TGTGCCAGCAGAAGACAGTCGAACACTGAAGCTTTCTTT,CASRRQSNTEAFF
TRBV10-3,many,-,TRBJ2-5,TGTGCCATCAAATCACGGCAGGGCGGCGAGACCCAGTACTTC,CAIKSRQGGETQYF
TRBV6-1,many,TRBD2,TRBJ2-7,TGTGCCAGCAGAACTACAGCGGGAGCCTACGAGCAGTACTTC,CASRTTAGAYEQYF
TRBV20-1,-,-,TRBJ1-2,TGCAGTGCTAGAGCCGGTGTGGCGGGATACTATGGCTACACCTTC,CSARAGVAGYYGYTF
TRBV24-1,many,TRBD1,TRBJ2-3,TGTGCCACCAGTGATCAGGACAGGGCAGCGCAGTATTTT,CATSDQDRAAQYF
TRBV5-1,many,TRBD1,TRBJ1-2,TGCGCCAGCAGCCCGGGACAGGAGAAACTCTATGGCTACACCTTC,CASSPGQEKLYGYTF
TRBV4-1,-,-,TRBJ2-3,TGCGCCAGCAGCCCCTACCCGAAGGGTCGTATAGATACGCAGTATTTT,CASSPYPKGRIDTQYF
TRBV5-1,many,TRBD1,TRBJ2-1,TGCGCCAGCAGCCGAGGGACAGGGAACAATGAGCAGTTCTTC,CASSRGTGNNEQFF
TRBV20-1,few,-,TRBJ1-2,TGCAGTGCGGGCACGGGGGTTGGCTACACCTTC,CSAGTGVGYTF
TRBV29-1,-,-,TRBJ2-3,TGCAGCGTTGGGATAGGGGGTCGCAATACGCAGTATTTT,CSVGIGGRNTQYF
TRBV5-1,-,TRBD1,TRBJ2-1,TGCGCCAGCAGCTTGAGGGGACAGGGCAATGAGAAGTTCTTC,CASSLRGQGNEKFF
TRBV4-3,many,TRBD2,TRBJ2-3,TGCGCCAGCAGCCTAGGTGGGGGGGTAAGAGATACGCAGTATTTT,CASSLGGGVRDTQYF
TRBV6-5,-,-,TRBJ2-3,TGTGCCAGCAGTTACTGGACAGACACAGATACGCAGTATTTT,CASSYWTDTDTQYF
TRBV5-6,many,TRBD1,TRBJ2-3,TGTGCCAGCAGAACAGGGGAAACAGATACGCAGTATTTT,CASRTGETDTQYF
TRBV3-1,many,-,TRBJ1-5,TGTGCCAGCAGCCAAGGAGGGACGGGTAGCAATCAGCCCCAGCATTTT,CASSQGGTGSNQPQHF
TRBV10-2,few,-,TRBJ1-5,TGCGCCAGCAGTGACGAGGGCAGGTGGAATCAGCCCCAGCATTTT,CASSDEGRWNQPQHF